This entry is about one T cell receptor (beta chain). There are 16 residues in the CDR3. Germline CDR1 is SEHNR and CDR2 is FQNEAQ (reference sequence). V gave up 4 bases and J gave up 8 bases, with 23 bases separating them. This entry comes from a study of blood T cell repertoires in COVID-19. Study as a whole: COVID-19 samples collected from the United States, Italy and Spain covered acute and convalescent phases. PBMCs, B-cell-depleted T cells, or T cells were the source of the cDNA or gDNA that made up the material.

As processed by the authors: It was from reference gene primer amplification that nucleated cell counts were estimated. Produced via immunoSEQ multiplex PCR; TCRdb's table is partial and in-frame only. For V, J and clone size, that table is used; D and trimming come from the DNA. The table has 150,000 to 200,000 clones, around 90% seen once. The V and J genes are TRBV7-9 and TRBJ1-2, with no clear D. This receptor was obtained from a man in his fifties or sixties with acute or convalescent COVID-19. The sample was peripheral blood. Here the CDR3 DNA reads TGTGCCAGCAGCTCACCACCGGAGAGCTCGGTTCGGGGCTACACCTTC. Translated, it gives CASSSPPESSVRGYTF.